The rows below give T cell receptor beta chains drawn from one sample of a study of a mutant IDH1 vaccine in newly diagnosed glioma. Sequencing was performed with immunoSEQ multiplex PCR; in TCRdb, only in-frame clones are kept and a portion is missing. Of approximately 61,000 clones listed, about four fifths were seen once; the top ten hold around 5.7%. Their antigen targets remain unknown. This specimen was PBMCs, taken from a glioma patient whose treatment included an IDH1 peptide vaccine. The receptors were sampled from a man aged 45 to 65 with glioma. CDR3s include the opening cysteine and the closing phenylalanine or tryptophan. The order of the fields is J gene, clone size, V gene, D gene, CDR3 DNA, CDR3 protein. The D gene is left open where the match is weak. Clone size is shown for a subset of rows, as once, few, many or a class of expanded clone.

J gene: TRBJ1-2; clone size: NA; V gene: TRBV6-1; D gene: TRBD1; CDR3 DNA: TGTGCCAGCAGTGGGACGGGACAGGGAGGGCATGGCTACACCTTC; CDR3 protein: CASSGTGQGGHGYTF
J gene: TRBJ2-3; clone size: NA; V gene: TRBV20-1; D gene: NA; CDR3 DNA: TGCAGTGCTAGAGTAGGGGATACGCAGTATTTT; CDR3 protein: CSARVGDTQYF
J gene: TRBJ2-6; clone size: NA; V gene: TRBV7-9; D gene: NA; CDR3 DNA: TGTGCCAGCAGCCTGGGGCCCTACTCTGGGGCCAACGTCCTGACTTTC; CDR3 protein: CASSLGPYSGANVLTF
J gene: TRBJ2-1; clone size: NA; V gene: TRBV6-5; D gene: NA; CDR3 DNA: TGTGCCAGCAGGCCCGAGTGGGGGCAGACCAATGAGCAGTTCTTC; CDR3 protein: CASRPEWGQTNEQFF
J gene: TRBJ1-2; clone size: NA; V gene: TRBV6-5; D gene: TRBD1; CDR3 DNA: TGTGCCAGCAGGGGGGACAGATCTGGCTACACCTTC; CDR3 protein: CASRGDRSGYTF
J gene: TRBJ2-7; clone size: NA; V gene: TRBV7-2; D gene: TRBD2; CDR3 DNA: TGTGCCAGCAGCTTGTATCTAGCGGGAGACTACGAGCAGTACTTC; CDR3 protein: CASSLYLAGDYEQYF
J gene: TRBJ2-3; clone size: NA; V gene: TRBV7-8; D gene: NA; CDR3 DNA: TGTGCCAGCAGCCCGATCCCTACCGCAGGGAGGACCACAGATACGCAGTATTTT; CDR3 protein: CASSPIPTAGRTTDTQYF
J gene: TRBJ2-2; clone size: few; V gene: TRBV28; D gene: NA; CDR3 DNA: TGTGCCAGCAGTTGGGGAAGTGGGGAGCTGTTTTTT; CDR3 protein: CASSWGSGELFF
J gene: TRBJ1-4; clone size: NA; V gene: TRBV5-6; D gene: TRBD1; CDR3 DNA: TGTGCCAGCAGCTTGTCTCGACAGGGTTTCGAAAAACTGTTTTTT; CDR3 protein: CASSLSRQGFEKLFF
J gene: TRBJ2-5; clone size: NA; V gene: TRBV29-1; D gene: NA; CDR3 DNA: TGCAGCGTGGGCGGGGGCCTCCAAGAGACCCAGTACTTC; CDR3 protein: CSVGGGLQETQYF
J gene: TRBJ2-5; clone size: NA; V gene: TRBV4-1; D gene: NA; CDR3 DNA: TGCGCCAGCAGCCAAGTCGGCAGCCAAGAGACCCAGTACTTC; CDR3 protein: CASSQVGSQETQYF
J gene: TRBJ2-3; clone size: NA; V gene: TRBV14; D gene: NA; CDR3 DNA: TGTGCCAGCAGCCAAGACAGAGGAGGCACAGATACGCAGTATTTT; CDR3 protein: CASSQDRGGTDTQYF
J gene: TRBJ2-3; clone size: NA; V gene: TRBV11-3; D gene: NA; CDR3 DNA: TGTGCCAGCAGCCCGGAGGGGGTTGGGCAGGGTAGAACAGATACGCAGTATTTT; CDR3 protein: CASSPEGVGQGRTDTQYF
J gene: TRBJ2-1; clone size: few; V gene: TRBV15; D gene: TRBD2; CDR3 DNA: TGTGCCACCAGCAGAAGCGGGAGGGGCAATGAGCAGTTCTTC; CDR3 protein: CATSRSGRGNEQFF
J gene: TRBJ1-1; clone size: NA; V gene: TRBV4-1; D gene: TRBD1; CDR3 DNA: TGCGCCAGCAGCGACCGACAGGGCTCGAACACTGAAGCTTTCTTT; CDR3 protein: CASSDRQGSNTEAFF
J gene: TRBJ2-7; clone size: NA; V gene: TRBV4-1; D gene: NA; CDR3 DNA: TGCGCCAGCAGCCAAGTCCCCCACACCGTCGAGCAGTACTTC; CDR3 protein: CASSQVPHTVEQYF